The T cell receptor beta chain described here comes from a study of CD8+CD57+ T cells in acquired aplastic anemia. TCR beta VDJ and CDR3 profiles were obtained from a genomic DNA template. MiXCR, run by TCRdb on the reads, gives a single entry per CDR3 protein. This table holds hundreds of thousands of distinct CDR3 sequences, around 33% found once. Patients chosen for sequencing had shown CD8+CD57+ cell expansion by flow cytometry. This CDR3 spans 12 amino acids. Trimming took off 7 bases at V and 7 bases at J, with 14 bases between the two ends. Germline CDR1 is SQVTM and CDR2 is ANQGSEA. This clonotype was counted ten times or more.

The sequence was collected from a human donor with aplastic anemia. The source material was sorted CD4+, CD8+, or CD8+CD57+ T cells (not recorded which) from PBMCs. The V call is TRBV29-1, the J call TRBJ2-1; no reliable D call. The CDR3 nucleotides read TGCAGCGGGGGAAGGATCGGAAATGAGCAGTTCTTC. It is translated as CSGGRIGNEQFF.